The 24 T cell receptor beta chains listed next were all sequenced from one sample in a study of blood T cell repertoires in COVID-19. Clones were read by immunoSEQ multiplex PCR, and TCRdb kept only the in-frame ones, dropping some. The sample gives 200,000 to 250,000 clones, more than 75% of which show up once; 9.5% to 15% is in the top ten. Sequenced input: peripheral blood. These receptors were taken from a human donor in a cohort sampled during active COVID-19.

The chain is built from TRBV6-5 and TRBJ2-2; 11 nucleotides align to TRBD1. V shed 6 bases and J 6 bases; nucleotides not matched to a gene: 6. CDR3 length equals 15 residues. Germline V gene data show CDR1 as MNHEY and CDR2 as SVGAGI. The CDR3 DNA is TGTGCCAGCAGGGAGGGACAGGGGGAATCCGGGGAGCTGTTTTTT. This encodes CASREGQGESGELFF.

The CDR3 sequence is CASSLDRTGGDIQYF. The CDR3 coding sequence is TGTGCCAGCAGCTTAGACCGGACAGGTGGGGACATTCAGTACTTC. The chain carries TRBV7-2 and TRBJ2-4; 7 nucleotides agree with TRBD1. The CDR3 is 15 amino acids. Losses at the gene ends were 1 base for V and 8 bases for J; bases not matched to a gene: 8. Germline-derived CDR1 and CDR2 are SGHTA and FQGNSA.

The chain combines TRBV28 with TRBJ2-1; 9 bases fit TRBD2. Germline V gene data show CDR1 as MDHEN and CDR2 as SYDVKM. This CDR3 contains 15 residues. V lost 3 bases to trimming and J lost 7 bases; unmatched junction nucleotides: 7. In nucleotides, the CDR3 is TGTGCCAGCAGTTTCGCGGGGGGGCCGAAAAATGAGCAGTTCTTC. This translates into CASSFAGGPKNEQFF.

This sequence joins TRBV19 and TRBJ2-2; 7 bases line up with TRBD1. The length of the CDR3 is 15 residues. Germline CDR1 and CDR2: LNHDA and SQIVND (reference sequence). V shed 3 bases and J 3 bases; nucleotides not matched to a gene: 4. CDR3 amino acids: CASSIKQGYTGELFF. The CDR3, as DNA: TGTGCCAGTAGTATCAAACAGGGGTACACCGGGGAGCTGTTTTTT.

This clone is a singleton in its sample. The V gene is TRBV29-1, the J gene TRBJ1-5; the match to TRBD1 covers 7 bases. The CDR3 loop spans 13 amino acids. V lost 6 bases, J lost 0 bases, and 2 bases stayed unmatched. Germline loops: CDR1 SQVTM, CDR2 ANQGSEA. Here the CDR3 DNA reads TGCAGCGTGTCAGGGGGTAGCAATCAGCCCCAGCATTTT. This sequence encodes CSVSGGSNQPQHF.

V and J are TRBV28 and TRBJ2-3, with 9 nucleotides matching TRBD2. The germline V gene has CDR1 MDHEN and CDR2 SYDVKM. The CDR3 runs 15 residues. V was clipped by 5 bases and J by 3 bases; unmatched bases: 6. The CDR3 is CASSPGGLATDTQYF. CDR3 in DNA: TGTGCCAGCAGTCCGGGGGGACTAGCTACAGATACGCAGTATTTT.

This sequence joins TRBV28 and TRBJ1-4, with TRBD1 matching 9 bases. Germline lookup yields CDR1 MDHEN and CDR2 SYDVKM. The CDR3 contains 15 residues. Losses at the gene ends were 6 bases for V and 5 bases for J; bases not matched to a gene: 7. CDR3 region: CASRPGQGANEKLFF. CDR3 nucleotide sequence: TGTGCCAGCAGACCGGGACAGGGAGCGAATGAAAAACTGTTTTTT.

The chain is built from TRBV3-1 (or the pseudogene TRBV3-2) and TRBJ2-1; 8 positions agree with TRBD2. CDR1 and CDR2 (germline): LGHDT, YNNKEL (reference sequence). V lost 1 base and J lost 2; bases outside the gene matches: 1. The CDR3 contains 15 residues. The chain's CDR3 is CASSQAGGTYNEQFF. The CDR3 nucleotides are TGTGCCAGCAGCCAAGCGGGAGGGACCTACAATGAGCAGTTCTTC.

This clone was detected once. The rearrangement joins TRBV10-3 to TRBJ2-5, with a weak D call TRBD1 (6 bases). Germline V lookup: CDR1 ENHRY, CDR2 SYGVKD. V lost 0 bases and J 4 bases, leaving 12 bases between the germline ends. This CDR3 region has 15 residues. DNA of the CDR3: TGTGCCATCAGTGAGTCTGGAGGCAGGGGAGAGACCCAGTACTTC. Translating it yields CAISESGGRGETQYF.

V usage is TRBV5-1 and J usage is TRBJ2-5; TRBD1 agrees at 8 bases. J was trimmed by 2 bases and V by 4 bases; bases with no gene match: 4. This CDR3 comprises 14 residues. The germline V gene has CDR1 SGHRS and CDR2 YFSETQ. The CDR3 sequence: CASSQTGGQETQYF. The CDR3 nucleotides are TGCGCCAGCAGCCAAACAGGGGGTCAAGAGACCCAGTACTTC.

In this sample, this clone turned up a few times. This specimen includes other DNA sequences encoding the same CDR3. V is TRBV29-1 and J is TRBJ1-2, with TRBD1 matching over 8 bases. CDR1 is SQVTM and CDR2 is ANQGSEA in the germline V gene. The length of the CDR3 is 12 residues. J lost 7 bases, V lost 6 bases, and 7 bases had no gene match. The CDR3 region is CSVGGQGFGYTF. The CDR3 DNA reads as TGCAGCGTGGGAGGACAGGGATTTGGCTACACCTTC.

This chain links TRBV5-1 with TRBJ2-3; 7 bases are shared with TRBD2. CDR1 and CDR2 (germline): SGHRS, YFSETQ. The V segment lost 7 bases and the J segment 1 base; nucleotides outside the gene matches: 6. There are 14 residues in the CDR3. The CDR3 DNA is TGCGCCAGCCAAAGCGGGATCCGCACAGATACGCAGTATTTT. This encodes CASQSGIRTDTQYF. The whole variable domain, remainder taken from reference TRBV5-1 and TRBJ2-3, is KAGVTQTPRYLIKTRGQQVTLSCSPISGHRSVSWYQQTPGQGLQFLFEYFSETQRNKGNFPGRFSGRQFSNSRSEMNVSTLELGDSALYLCASQSGIRTDTQYFGPGTRLTVL.

This rearrangement joins TRBV7-8 to TRBJ1-5, with 12 positions matching TRBD1. The V gene end was trimmed by 0 bases and the J gene end by 7 bases; junction bases not matched to a gene: 4. The CDR3 extends over 16 amino acids. Germline assignment: CDR1 SGHVS and CDR2 FQNEAQ. The CDR3 DNA reads TGTGCCAGCAGCTTAGCTGGGACAGGGGGCAGCCAGCCCCAGCATTTT. Translation: CASSLAGTGGSQPQHF. Based on the CDR3 plus reference TRBV7-8 and TRBJ1-5, the full variable domain is GAGVSQSPRYKVAKRGQDVALRCDPISGHVSLFWYQQALGQGPEFLTYFQNEAQLDKSGLPSDRFFAERPEGSVSTLKIQRTQQEDSAVYLCASSLAGTGGSQPQHFGDGTRLSIL.

The rearrangement uses TRBV5-1 and TRBJ2-2, with 7 bases lining up with TRBD2. The CDR3 has 15 residues. Germline loops: CDR1 SGHRS, CDR2 YFSETQ. Trimming cost V 4 bases and J 1 base; bases outside gene matches: 4. The CDR3 reads CASSLADRNTGELFF. In DNA, the CDR3 is TGCGCCAGCAGCCTAGCGGACCGGAACACCGGGGAGCTGTTTTTT. Drawing the rest from reference TRBV5-1 and TRBJ2-2, the complete variable domain is KAGVTQTPRYLIKTRGQQVTLSCSPISGHRSVSWYQQTPGQGLQFLFEYFSETQRNKGNFPGRFSGRQFSNSRSEMNVSTLELGDSALYLCASSLADRNTGELFFGEGSRLTVL.

The chain couples TRBV6-1 to TRBJ2-5; D might be TRBD2 (7 bases). The V end was cut by 2 bases, the J end by 5 bases, with 18 bases between. This CDR3 is 16 amino acids long. Germline-derived CDR1 and CDR2 are MNHNS and SASEGT. This chain's CDR3 is CASSEQNGGLMETQYF. Here the CDR3 DNA reads TGTGCCAGCAGTGAACAGAACGGGGGGCTGATGGAGACCCAGTACTTC.

This clone appeared once. V and J are TRBV5-1 and TRBJ1-6; TRBD1 matches 12 bases. The CDR3 sequence is 16 residues long. Germline CDR1 SGHRS, CDR2 YFSETQ. The ends lost 4 bases at V and 11 bases at J; junction bases unmatched: 10. DNA of the CDR3: TGCGCCAGCAGCCCGGGACCCGGGACAGGGGGCGCACCCCTCCACTTT. Its translation: CASSPGPGTGGAPLHF.

This clone was counted between two and nine times. The chain has TRBV6-5 and TRBJ1-5; 7 bases match TRBD1. The CDR3 runs 16 residues. V dropped 2 bases and J dropped 0; count of bases not matched to a gene: 4. Germline CDR1 is MNHEY and CDR2 is SVGAGI. CDR3 in amino acids: CASSYPGQTSNQPQHF. CDR3 DNA sequence: TGTGCCAGCAGTTACCCGGGACAGACTAGCAATCAGCCCCAGCATTTT.

This clone was seen a few times. CDR3 sequence reads: CASSIVGARTGELFF. CDR3 bases: TGTGCCAGTAGTATAGTAGGGGCGCGAACCGGGGAGCTGTTTTTT. The chain has TRBV19 and TRBJ2-2; D is perhaps TRBD1 (5 bases). The CDR3 is 15 residues long. Deletions cut 1 base from V and 5 bases from J, with 11 bases between. Germline V CDR1 and CDR2: LNHDA, SQIVND (reference sequence).

The CDR3 region is CASSGRYEQYF. CDR3 coding DNA: TGTGCCAGCAGCGGCCGCTACGAGCAGTACTTC. The chain links TRBV3-1 (or the pseudogene TRBV3-2) to TRBJ2-7; D not certain. CDR3 size: 11 residues. The V end lost 5 bases, the J end lost 3 bases, and 5 bases lay between the germline ends. Germline loops: CDR1 LGHDT, CDR2 YNNKEL (reference sequence).

This clone has a single count. The CDR3 nucleotides are TGTGCCAGCAGCTCTACTCCGGGGGATAGTTCACCCCTCCACTTT. Translating gives CASSSTPGDSSPLHF. V gene TRBV9 combines with J gene TRBJ1-6; D perhaps matches TRBD1 (5 bases). CDR1 and CDR2 (germline): SGDLS, YYNGEE. This CDR3 has 15 amino acids. V was cut by 4 bases and J by 9 bases, with 17 bases left in between.

This clone was recorded many times. The gene calls are TRBV19 and TRBJ1-2; the D gene is possibly TRBD1 (6 bases). V shed 1 base and J shed 4 bases, with 10 bases lying between them. CDR1 and CDR2 from the germline V gene are LNHDA and SQIVND (reference sequence). CDR3 length: 14 residues. The CDR3 loop reads CASSIGGQRYGYTF. In DNA form, the CDR3 reads TGTGCCAGTAGTATAGGAGGACAGCGCTATGGCTACACCTTC. Using reference TRBV19 and TRBJ1-2 for the parts outside the CDR3, the full variable domain is DGGITQSPKYLFRKEGQNVTLSCEQNLNHDAMYWYRQDPGQGLRLIYYSQIVNDFQKGDIAEGYSVSREKKESFPLTVTSAQKNPTAFYLCASSIGGQRYGYTFGSGTRLTVV.

The genes are TRBV6-5 and TRBJ1-2; a weak D match, TRBD1 (6 bases). The CDR3 is 15 amino acids. CDR1 is MNHEY and CDR2 is SVGAGI in the germline V gene. Between the trimmed V and J ends, which lost 5 bases and 8 bases, there was a span of 21 bases. CDR3 DNA: TGTGCCAGCAGTCTCCCCGGGACATCCCCTTCAGGCTACACCTTC. It codes for CASSLPGTSPSGYTF.

The chain carries TRBV7-2 and TRBJ1-2; D may be TRBD1 (5 bases). Trimming stripped 5 bases from V and 4 bases from J, with 14 bases between. In germline, CDR1 is SGHTA, CDR2 FQGNSA. This CDR3 has 14 residues. CDR3 sequence (DNA): TGTGCCAGCAGCAAACCGGGACTGAGCTATGGCTACACCTTC. Translated, it gives CASSKPGLSYGYTF.

The rearrangement uses TRBV19 and TRBJ2-5, with 7 bases identical to TRBD1. Trimming cost V 3 bases and J 3 bases; bases outside gene matches: 4. The germline CDR1 and CDR2 sequences are LNHDA and SQIVND (reference sequence). CDR3 length equals 14 residues. DNA for the CDR3: TGTGCCAGTAGTATCCGACAGGGAAAAGAGACCCAGTACTTC. Its protein is CASSIRQGKETQYF.